There are many counts of the clone carrying this T cell receptor beta chain. Its antigen remains unknown. TCRdb analysed the 5' RACE reads with MiXCR anew, one entry per CDR3 protein. The data hold fewer than 350,000 distinct CDR3 sequences, with about 9.9% observed a single time. This entry comes from a study of CD8 T cells in ankylosing spondylitis. Study findings and constraints: Researchers report that disease-linked clones proved CD8+ and relatively rare in peripheral blood.

The source material was blood, either unsorted or a sorted T cell fraction (not recorded which). This TCR was recovered from a female donor with ankylosing spondylitis or in good health (not recorded which).

The CDR3 region has the DNA TGCGCCAGCAGCTTGGATAGATTAGCAGTCTCCTACGAGCAGTACTTC. It is translated as CASSLDRLAVSYEQYF. The chain carries TRBV5-1 and TRBJ2-7; the D is unclear. This CDR3 has 16 amino acids. V was trimmed by 0 bases and J by 0 bases, leaving 13 bases between them. Germline CDR1 reads SGHRS; CDR2 reads YFSETQ.